These 7 T cell receptor beta chains originate from one sample sequenced in a study of beta chain features in type 1 diabetes. The isolated RNA, all of it, was reverse transcribed, so expressed TCRB transcripts were what got sequenced. The protocol was immunoSEQ multiplex PCR, while the TCRdb copy is restricted to in-frame clones and leaves out a portion. This table holds about 410,000 clones, approximately 13% found once. The sequenced sample consisted of naive CD4+ T cells from blood. All receptors derive from a man aged 25-45 years in good health.

This clone was seen a handful of times. The gene calls are TRBV2 and TRBJ2-3; D is ambiguous. The CDR3 runs to 14 residues. V was trimmed by 4 bases and J by 0 bases, leaving 8 bases between them. Germline V gene data show CDR1 as SNHLY and CDR2 as FYNNEI. CDR3 DNA: TGTGCCAGCAGTGTGATCGTTAGCACAGATACGCAGTATTTT. It codes for CASSVIVSTDTQYF.

This clone has just a few counts. This chain connects TRBV7-2 to TRBJ2-4; 8 nucleotides match TRBD1. Germline V gene lookup returns CDR1 SGHTA and CDR2 FQGNSA. The trim removed 5 bases at V and 9 bases at J, leaving 12 bases unmatched. This CDR3 spans 15 amino acids. DNA for the CDR3: TGTGCCAGCAGCCCAAGTGGACAGGGATGGGGCATTCAGTACTTC. Protein product: CASSPSGQGWGIQYF.

The CDR3 bases are TGTGCTAGTGCACAGGGGGGGGTACTAGAGACCCAGTACTTC. It specifies CASAQGGVLETQYF. This rearrangement joins TRBV12-5 to TRBJ2-5, with D possibly TRBD1 on 8 matching bases. The V gene lost 7 bases and the J gene lost 4 bases, with 16 bases spanning the gap. Germline V gene data show CDR1 as LGHNT and CDR2 as FRNRAP. The CDR3 extends over 14 amino acids.

This clone was detected a few times. The V and J genes are TRBV6-6 and TRBJ2-1, with no clear D. This CDR3 is 15 amino acids long. V lost 2 bases, J lost 3 bases, and 11 bases lay in between. In germline, CDR1 is MNHNY, CDR2 SVGAGI (reference sequence). The CDR3, as DNA: TGTGCCAGCAGTTACGATGGCGGAAACTACAATGAGCAGTTCTTC. Protein product: CASSYDGGNYNEQFF.

V is TRBV11-1 and J is TRBJ2-3; D unresolved. Germline-derived CDR1 and CDR2 are SGHAT and FQDESV (reference sequence). This CDR3 region has 12 residues. The V gene lost 5 bases and the J gene lost 7 bases, with 10 bases spanning the gap. DNA for the CDR3: TGTGCCAGCAGCCGAAGCGACAATACGCAGTATTTT. Encoded protein: CASSRSDNTQYF.

This clone was seen a handful of times. The rearrangement uses TRBV15 and TRBJ2-3; D uncertain. Germline-derived CDR1 and CDR2 are LNHNV and YYDKDF (reference sequence). There are 13 residues in the CDR3. The V end was cut by 5 bases, the J end by 5 bases, with 11 bases between. The CDR3 is CATSPLGKDTQYF. The CDR3 nucleotides read TGTGCCACCAGCCCCTTGGGGAAAGATACGCAGTATTTT.

This clone was seen a few times. This chain links TRBV29-1 with TRBJ2-3, with TRBD1 matching over 8 bases. Germline V gene data show CDR1 as SQVTM and CDR2 as ANQGSEA. The CDR3 has 15 residues. The V and J ends lost 3 bases and 4 bases, in that order; junction bases with no gene match: 9. This CDR3 is CSVEAGQGAPDTQYF. DNA of the CDR3: TGCAGCGTTGAGGCTGGACAGGGAGCTCCAGATACGCAGTATTTT.